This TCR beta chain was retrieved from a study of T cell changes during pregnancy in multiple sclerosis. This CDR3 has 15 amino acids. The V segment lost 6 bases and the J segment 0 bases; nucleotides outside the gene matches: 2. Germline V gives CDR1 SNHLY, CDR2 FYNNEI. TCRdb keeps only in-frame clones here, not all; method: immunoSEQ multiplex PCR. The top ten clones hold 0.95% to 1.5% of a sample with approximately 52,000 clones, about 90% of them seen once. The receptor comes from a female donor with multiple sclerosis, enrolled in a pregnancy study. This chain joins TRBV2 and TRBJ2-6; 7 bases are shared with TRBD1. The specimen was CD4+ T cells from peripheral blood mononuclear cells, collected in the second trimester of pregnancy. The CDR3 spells CASSDRVSGANVLTF. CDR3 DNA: TGTGCCAGCAGCGACAGGGTCTCTGGGGCCAACGTCCTGACTTTC.